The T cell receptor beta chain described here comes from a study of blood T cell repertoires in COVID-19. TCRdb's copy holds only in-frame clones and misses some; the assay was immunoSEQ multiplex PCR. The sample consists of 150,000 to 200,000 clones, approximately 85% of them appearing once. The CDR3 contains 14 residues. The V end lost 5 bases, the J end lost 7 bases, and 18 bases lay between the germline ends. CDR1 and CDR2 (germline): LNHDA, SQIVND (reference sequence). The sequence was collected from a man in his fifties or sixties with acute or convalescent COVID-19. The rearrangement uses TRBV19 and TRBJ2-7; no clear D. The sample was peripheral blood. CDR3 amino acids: CASSQTVSSREQYF. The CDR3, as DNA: TGTGCCAGTAGTCAAACGGTCTCATCGCGGGAGCAGTACTTC.